These 13 T cell receptor beta chains came from one sample sequenced in a study of OX40 agonist ivuxolimab in advanced cancers. TCRdb keeps only in-frame clones here, not all; method: immunoSEQ multiplex PCR. The table includes 60,000 to 70,000 clones, approximately 90% detected once. This specimen consisted of CD4+ or CD8+ T cells sorted from blood, obtained in a trial of the OX40 agonist ivuxolimab. These receptors all stem from an adult with an advanced solid tumor such as melanoma, head and neck, liver or kidney cancer.

This rearrangement joins TRBV4-1 to TRBJ1-1, with TRBD1 as a possible D gene (6 bases). CDR1 is MGHRA and CDR2 is YSYEKL in the germline V gene. The length of the CDR3 is 13 residues. Between the trimmed V and J ends, which lost 3 bases and 8 bases, there was a span of 13 bases. The CDR3 DNA sequence: TGCGCCAGCAGCCACCAGACAGGATTAGAAGCTTTCTTT. Translation: CASSHQTGLEAFF.

As regards this clone: Sequence at one end of the junction differs from germline and may be a read error. The chain joins TRBV7-9 to TRBJ2-7; D remains unclear. CDR1 and CDR2 from the germline V gene are SEHNR and FQNEAQ (reference sequence). The CDR3 runs to 14 residues. Written as DNA, the CDR3 is TGTGCCAGCAGCTTGGGTCGGAACTCCTACGGGCAGTACTTC. Translation: CASSLGRNSYGQYF.

The chain couples TRBV19 to TRBJ1-2, with 9 bases identical to TRBD1. The junction had 4 bases not matched to a gene; V was cut back by 0 bases and J by 5 bases. In germline, CDR1 is LNHDA, CDR2 SQIVND (reference sequence). CDR3 length: 15 amino acids. CDR3 nucleotide sequence: TGTGCCAGTAGTATAGAATGGGACAGGGAATATGGCTACACCTTC. It yields the protein CASSIEWDREYGYTF.

This chain connects TRBV15 to TRBJ2-2, with D tentatively TRBD1 or TRBD2 (5 bases each). CDR1 is LNHNV and CDR2 is YYDKDF in the germline V gene (reference sequence). CDR3 size: 17 residues. Trimming removed 1 base from V and 3 bases from J, with 15 bases in between. The CDR3 DNA reads as TGTGCCACCAGCAGAGTTGGGACCCTAAGGGACACCGGGGAGCTGTTTTTT. It translates to CATSRVGTLRDTGELFF.

V and J are TRBV19 and TRBJ2-2; the match to TRBD1 covers 11 bases. Looked up from germline, CDR1 is LNHDA and CDR2 is SQIVND (reference sequence). The CDR3 consists of 13 residues. J lost 4 bases, V lost 8 bases, and 0 bases had no gene match. The DNA of the CDR3 is TGTGCCAGTGGGACAGGGGGCACCGGGGAGCTGTTTTTT. Translating gives CASGTGGTGELFF.

The J gene is TRBJ2-7, the V gene TRBV7-2; a possible D gene is TRBD1 (5 bases). V was trimmed by 3 bases and J by 2 bases, leaving 20 bases between them. The CDR3 consists of 17 residues. Germline assignment: CDR1 SGHTA and CDR2 FQGNSA. The DNA for the CDR3 is TGTGCCAGCAGCTTCCCAGGCATGACAGAGCTAGCCTACGAGCAGTACTTC. This encodes CASSFPGMTELAYEQYF.

Points on this clone: Distinct nucleotide sequences in the sample also encode this CDR3. The chain couples TRBV9 to TRBJ2-3; no firm D call. Germline values: CDR1 SGDLS, CDR2 YYNGEE. The length of the CDR3 is 12 residues. The V end was cut by 0 bases, the J end by 6 bases, with 5 bases between. The CDR3 loop is CASSVVGDTQYF. CDR3 coding DNA: TGTGCCAGCAGCGTAGTTGGCGATACGCAGTATTTT.

V gene TRBV7-8 combines with J gene TRBJ2-6, with no clear D. This CDR3 has 13 residues. Trimming pared 5 bases from V and 4 bases from J, leaving 6 bases between. Germline V gene sequence: CDR1 SGHVS, CDR2 FQNEAQ. The CDR3 loop is CASSPVGANVLTF. CDR3 DNA sequence: TGTGCCAGCAGCCCGGTGGGGGCCAACGTCCTGACTTTC.

This sequence joins TRBV6-5 and TRBJ1-2; no clear D gene. CDR3 length: 13 residues. Germline V CDR1 and CDR2: MNHEY, SVGAGI. Trimming pared 2 bases from V and 0 bases from J, leaving 4 bases between. CDR3 residues: CASSYGTNYGYTF. The CDR3, as DNA: TGTGCCAGCAGTTACGGTACTAACTATGGCTACACCTTC.

The rearrangement links TRBV5-6 to TRBJ1-1; 11 bases align to TRBD1. CDR3 length: 18 amino acids. Germline CDR1 and CDR2: SGHDT and YYEEEE. V lost 1 base to trimming and J lost 0 bases; unmatched junction nucleotides: 8. The CDR3 loop reads CASSLSGQGASMNTEAFF. Here the CDR3 DNA reads TGTGCCAGCAGCTTGAGCGGACAGGGGGCCTCTATGAACACTGAAGCTTTCTTT.

The chain links TRBV27 to TRBJ2-7, with D perhaps matching TRBD1 (5 bases). This CDR3 is built from 16 residues. Trimming pared 4 bases from V and 2 bases from J, leaving 18 bases between. The germline V gene has CDR1 MNHEY and CDR2 SMNVEV (reference sequence). The CDR3 sequence: CASSSSLTVVPYEQYF. CDR3 coding DNA: TGTGCCAGCAGTTCCTCCTTGACAGTAGTCCCCTACGAGCAGTACTTC.

For the CDR3, the DNA is TGTGCCAGCAGTCCTTTTCCGGGCACTGAAGCTTTCTTT. Protein product: CASSPFPGTEAFF. The V call is TRBV27, the J call TRBJ1-1; D unclear. Germline lookup yields CDR1 MNHEY and CDR2 SMNVEV (reference sequence). Between the trimmed V and J ends, which lost 5 bases and 4 bases, there was a span of 11 bases. The CDR3 consists of 13 residues.

The CDR3 bases are TGTGCCACCAGCACTGGGACTAGCGGTAATGACTATAGCACAGATACGCAGTATTTT. It codes for CATSTGTSGNDYSTDTQYF. V gene TRBV15 combines with J gene TRBJ2-3; 11 bases align to TRBD2. The CDR3 is made up of 19 amino acids. The germline V gene has CDR1 LNHNV and CDR2 YYDKDF (reference sequence). The V segment lost 4 bases and the J segment 0 bases; nucleotides outside the gene matches: 12.